This TCR beta chain was recovered during a study of CD4+ T cells in melanoma. Notes on the study in general: A reported correlation linked neoantigen-specific CD4+ T cells to CD8+, macrophage and B cell function.

Here immunoSEQ multiplex PCR was the method, and the copy in TCRdb shows in-frame clones only, minus some. The table shows roughly 120,000 clones, with 92% occurring only once. On this clone itself: No antigen is known for it.

Germline V gene data show CDR1 as MGHRA and CDR2 as YSYEKL. The junction had 3 bases not matched to a gene; V was cut back by 3 bases and J by 1 base. The CDR3 contains 16 residues. Sequenced: peripheral blood. V is TRBV4-1 and J is TRBJ2-5; TRBD2 agrees at 12 bases. The TCR originated in a human donor with melanoma. CDR3 bases: TGCGCCAGCAGCCACGGACTAGCGGGGTTCCAAGAGACCCAGTACTTC. This gives the protein CASSHGLAGFQETQYF.